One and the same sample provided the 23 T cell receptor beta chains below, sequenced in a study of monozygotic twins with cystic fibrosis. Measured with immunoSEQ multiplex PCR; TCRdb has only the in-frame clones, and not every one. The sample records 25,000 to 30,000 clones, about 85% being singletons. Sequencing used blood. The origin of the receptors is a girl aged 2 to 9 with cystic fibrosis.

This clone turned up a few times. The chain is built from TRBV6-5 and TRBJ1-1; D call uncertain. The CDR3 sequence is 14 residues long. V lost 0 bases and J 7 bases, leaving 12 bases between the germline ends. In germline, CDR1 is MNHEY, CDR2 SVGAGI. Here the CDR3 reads CASSYSSQDREAFF. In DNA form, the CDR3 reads TGTGCCAGCAGTTACTCGTCGCAGGACCGTGAAGCTTTCTTT.

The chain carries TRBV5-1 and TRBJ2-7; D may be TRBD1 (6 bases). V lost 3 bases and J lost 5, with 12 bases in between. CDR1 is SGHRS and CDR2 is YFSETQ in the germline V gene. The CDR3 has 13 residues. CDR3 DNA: TGCGCCAGCAGCTGGATGACAGGAGACGAGCAGTACTTC. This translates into CASSWMTGDEQYF.

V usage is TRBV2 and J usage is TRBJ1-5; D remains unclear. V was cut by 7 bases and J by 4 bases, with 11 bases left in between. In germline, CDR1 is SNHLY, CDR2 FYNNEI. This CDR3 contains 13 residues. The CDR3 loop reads CASTQGRNQPQHF. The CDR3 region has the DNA TGTGCCAGCACCCAAGGAAGGAATCAGCCCCAGCATTTT. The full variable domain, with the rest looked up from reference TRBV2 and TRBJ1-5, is EPEVTQTPSHQVTQMGQEVILRCVPISNHLYFYWYRQILGQKVEFLVSFYNNEISEKSEIFDDQFSVERPDGSNFTLKIRSTKLEDSAMYFCASTQGRNQPQHFGDGTRLSIL.

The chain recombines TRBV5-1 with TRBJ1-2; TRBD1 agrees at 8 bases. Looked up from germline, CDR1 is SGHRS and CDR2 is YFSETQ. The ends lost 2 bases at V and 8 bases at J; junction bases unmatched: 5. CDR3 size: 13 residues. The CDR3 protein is CASSLQGERGYTF. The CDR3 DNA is TGCGCCAGCAGCTTACAGGGGGAAAGGGGCTACACCTTC. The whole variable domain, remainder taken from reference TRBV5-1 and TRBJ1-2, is KAGVTQTPRYLIKTRGQQVTLSCSPISGHRSVSWYQQTPGQGLQFLFEYFSETQRNKGNFPGRFSGRQFSNSRSEMNVSTLELGDSALYLCASSLQGERGYTFGSGTRLTVV.

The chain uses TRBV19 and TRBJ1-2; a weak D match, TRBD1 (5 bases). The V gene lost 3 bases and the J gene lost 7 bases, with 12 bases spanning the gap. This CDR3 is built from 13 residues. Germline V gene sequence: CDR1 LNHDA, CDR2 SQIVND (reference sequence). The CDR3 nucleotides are TGTGCCAGTAGTATGTCGGGGCTAGCTGGCTACACCTTC. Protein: CASSMSGLAGYTF.

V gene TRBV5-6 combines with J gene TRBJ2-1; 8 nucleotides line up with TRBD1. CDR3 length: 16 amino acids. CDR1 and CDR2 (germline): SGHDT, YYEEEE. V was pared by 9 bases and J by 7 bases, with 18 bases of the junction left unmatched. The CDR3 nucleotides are TGTGCCACCCCATCCCCAATGCCGGACAGGGAAAATGAGCAGTTCTTC. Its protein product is CATPSPMPDRENEQFF.

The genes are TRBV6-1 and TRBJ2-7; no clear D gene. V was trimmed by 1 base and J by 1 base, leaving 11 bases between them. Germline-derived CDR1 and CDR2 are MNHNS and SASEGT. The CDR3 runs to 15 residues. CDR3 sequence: CASSEGPQKSYEQYF. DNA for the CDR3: TGTGCCAGCAGTGAAGGCCCCCAGAAATCCTACGAGCAGTACTTC.

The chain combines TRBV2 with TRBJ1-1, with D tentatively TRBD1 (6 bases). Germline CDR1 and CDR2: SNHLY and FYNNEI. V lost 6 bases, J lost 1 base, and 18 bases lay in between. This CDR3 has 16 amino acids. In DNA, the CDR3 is TGTGCCAGCAGAACCCACAGGGATTGGAGGAACACTGAAGCTTTCTTT. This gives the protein CASRTHRDWRNTEAFF.

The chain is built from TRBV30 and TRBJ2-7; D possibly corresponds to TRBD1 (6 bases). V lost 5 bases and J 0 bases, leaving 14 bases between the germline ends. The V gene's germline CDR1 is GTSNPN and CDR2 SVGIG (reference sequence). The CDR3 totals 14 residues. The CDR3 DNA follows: TGTGCCTGGGACTCAGGGGAAAGCTCCTACGAGCAGTACTTC. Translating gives CAWDSGESSYEQYF.

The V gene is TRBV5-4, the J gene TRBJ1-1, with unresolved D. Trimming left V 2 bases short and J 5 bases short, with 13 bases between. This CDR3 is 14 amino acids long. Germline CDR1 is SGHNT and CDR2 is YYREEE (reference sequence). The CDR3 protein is CASSFELTGTEAFF. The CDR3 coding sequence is TGTGCCAGCAGCTTCGAACTGACGGGGACTGAAGCTTTCTTT.

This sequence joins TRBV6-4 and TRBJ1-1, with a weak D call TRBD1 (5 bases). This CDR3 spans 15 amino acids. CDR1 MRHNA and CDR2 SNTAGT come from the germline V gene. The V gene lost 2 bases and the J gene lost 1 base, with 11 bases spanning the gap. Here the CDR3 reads CASSDGTDQNTEAFF. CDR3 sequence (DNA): TGTGCCAGCAGTGACGGGACCGACCAGAACACTGAAGCTTTCTTT.

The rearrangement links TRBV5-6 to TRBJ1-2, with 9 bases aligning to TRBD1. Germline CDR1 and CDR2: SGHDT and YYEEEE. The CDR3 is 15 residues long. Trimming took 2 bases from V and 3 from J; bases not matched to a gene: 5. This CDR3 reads CASSFGTGRHYGYTF. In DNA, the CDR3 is TGTGCCAGCAGCTTCGGGACAGGGAGGCACTATGGCTACACCTTC.

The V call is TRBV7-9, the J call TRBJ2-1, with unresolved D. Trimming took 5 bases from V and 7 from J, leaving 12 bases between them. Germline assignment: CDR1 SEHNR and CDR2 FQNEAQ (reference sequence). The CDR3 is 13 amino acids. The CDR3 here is CASSGRGPNEQFF. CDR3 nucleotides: TGTGCCAGCAGCGGGCGCGGACCAAATGAGCAGTTCTTC.

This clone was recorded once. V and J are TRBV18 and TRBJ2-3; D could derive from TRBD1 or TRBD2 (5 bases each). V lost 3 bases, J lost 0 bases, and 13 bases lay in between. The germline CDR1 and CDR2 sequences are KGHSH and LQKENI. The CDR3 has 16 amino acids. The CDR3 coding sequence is TGTGCCAGCTCACCGACCGGGACGCAAAGCACAGATACGCAGTATTTT. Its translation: CASSPTGTQSTDTQYF.

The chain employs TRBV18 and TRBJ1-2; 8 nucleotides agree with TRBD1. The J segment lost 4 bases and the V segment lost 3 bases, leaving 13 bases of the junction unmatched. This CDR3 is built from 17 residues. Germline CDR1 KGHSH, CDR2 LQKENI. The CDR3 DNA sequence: TGTGCCAGCTCACCGACAACGGACAGGGTTCGGGCCTATGGCTACACCTTC. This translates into CASSPTTDRVRAYGYTF.

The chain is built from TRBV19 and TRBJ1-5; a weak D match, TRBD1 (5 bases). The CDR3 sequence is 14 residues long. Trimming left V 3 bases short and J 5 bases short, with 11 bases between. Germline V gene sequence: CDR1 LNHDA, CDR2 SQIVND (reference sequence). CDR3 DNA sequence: TGTGCCAGTAGTATTAGTTCAGGGTATCAGCCCCAGCATTTT. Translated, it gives CASSISSGYQPQHF.

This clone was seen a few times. The CDR3 reads CASSPGQGNEQFF. For the CDR3, the DNA is TGTGCCAGCAGCCCCGGACAGGGGAATGAGCAGTTCTTC. The V and J genes are TRBV7-8 and TRBJ2-1; the match to TRBD1 covers 9 bases. The CDR3 loop spans 13 amino acids. Per the germline V gene, CDR1 is SGHVS and CDR2 is FQNEAQ. The V segment lost 5 bases and the J segment 7 bases; nucleotides outside the gene matches: 3.

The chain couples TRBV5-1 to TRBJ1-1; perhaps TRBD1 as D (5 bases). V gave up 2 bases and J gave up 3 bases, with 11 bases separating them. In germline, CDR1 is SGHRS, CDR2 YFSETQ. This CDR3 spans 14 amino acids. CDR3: CASSLDSRDTEAFF. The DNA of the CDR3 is TGCGCCAGCAGCTTAGACAGCCGGGACACTGAAGCTTTCTTT.

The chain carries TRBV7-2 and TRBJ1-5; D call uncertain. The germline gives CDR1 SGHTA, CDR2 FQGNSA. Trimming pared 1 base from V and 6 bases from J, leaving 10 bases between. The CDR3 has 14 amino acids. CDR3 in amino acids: CASSLVAGGQPQHF. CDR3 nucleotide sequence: TGTGCCAGCAGCTTAGTCGCGGGAGGTCAGCCCCAGCATTTT. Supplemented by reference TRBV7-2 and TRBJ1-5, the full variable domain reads GAGVSQSPSNKVTEKGKDVELRCDPISGHTALYWYRQSLGQGLEFLIYFQGNSAPDKSGLPSDRFSAERTGGSVSTLTIQRTQQEDSAVYLCASSLVAGGQPQHFGDGTRLSIL.

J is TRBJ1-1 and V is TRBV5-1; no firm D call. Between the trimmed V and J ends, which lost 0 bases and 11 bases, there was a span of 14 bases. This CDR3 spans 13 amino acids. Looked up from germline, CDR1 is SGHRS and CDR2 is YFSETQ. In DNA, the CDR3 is TGCGCCAGCAGCTTGGCCCAGCCCGAGTACGCTTTCTTT. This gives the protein CASSLAQPEYAFF.

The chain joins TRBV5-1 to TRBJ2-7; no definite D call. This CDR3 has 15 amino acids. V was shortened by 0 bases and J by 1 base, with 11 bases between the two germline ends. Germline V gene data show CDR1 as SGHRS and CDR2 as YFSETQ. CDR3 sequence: CASSLAGPKSYEQYF. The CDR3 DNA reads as TGCGCCAGCAGCTTGGCAGGACCAAAGTCCTACGAGCAGTACTTC.

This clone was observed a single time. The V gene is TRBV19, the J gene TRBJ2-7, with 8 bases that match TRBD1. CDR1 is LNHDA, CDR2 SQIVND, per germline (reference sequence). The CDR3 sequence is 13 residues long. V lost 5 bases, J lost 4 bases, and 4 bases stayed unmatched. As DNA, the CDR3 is TGTGCCAGTAGTCGCGGACAGGGTTACGAGCAGTACTTC. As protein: CASSRGQGYEQYF.

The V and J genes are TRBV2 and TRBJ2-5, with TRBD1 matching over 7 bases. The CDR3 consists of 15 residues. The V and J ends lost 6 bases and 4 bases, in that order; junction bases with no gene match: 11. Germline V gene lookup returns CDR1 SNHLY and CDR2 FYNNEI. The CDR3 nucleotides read TGTGCCAGCAGGACAGAGACAGGGTTACGAGAGACCCAGTACTTC. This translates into CASRTETGLRETQYF.